This T cell receptor (beta chain) was sequenced in a study of response to subunit inactivated influenza vaccine. TCRdb re-analysed the RT-PCR reads in MiXCR, keeping a single row per CDR3 protein. The repertoire holds some 520,000 distinct CDR3 sequences, with about 15% as singletons. Trimming left V 8 bases short and J 6 bases short, with 12 bases between. Germline CDR1 DFQATT, CDR2 SNEGSKA (reference sequence). The CDR3 has 11 amino acids. This clonotype originated in a man aged 50-75 years who received an inactivated influenza vaccine. The material sequenced was CD4+ T cells sorted from PBMCs, taken roughly 24 months after vaccination. The chain carries TRBV20-1 and TRBJ2-3, with D perhaps TRBD1 (5 bases). CDR3 residues: CSTPRQDTQYF. The CDR3 nucleotides are TGCAGTACCCCTCGACAGGATACGCAGTATTTT.